A selection of T cell receptor beta chains follows, all from one sample in a study of shared clonotypes between healthy human individuals. The method was immunoSEQ multiplex PCR; TCRdb's version includes in-frame clones alone and lacks a portion of them. The sample contains under 750,000 clones, roughly 72% of which appear only once. Sequencing was done on a sample of memory CD4+ T cells sorted from blood. These TCRs come from a woman aged 25 to 39 in good health. The CDR3 runs from the conserved cysteine through the conserved F or W. A D gene is named only where the DNA matches it firmly. Size values are once, few and many counts, or a class for expanded clones, and some rows have none.

v_call	d_call	clone_size	j_call	cdr3_nt	cdr3_aa
TRBV30	NA	NA	TRBJ2-3	TGTGCCTATCGTAAGCGTAGTGGCACAGATACGCAGTATTTT	CAYRKRSGTDTQYF
TRBV7-9	NA	few	TRBJ1-5	TGTGCCAGCAGCTCTGGGGGGAATCAGCCCCAGCATTTT	CASSSGGNQPQHF
TRBV21-1	NA	few	TRBJ2-7	TGTGCCAGCAGCAAAGCGATCGACTCCATCTACGAGCAGTACTTC	CASSKAIDSIYEQYF
TRBV5-1	TRBD2	few	TRBJ2-2	TGCGCCAGCAGCTTAACGGGACTAGCGGGAGGGGAGACCGGGGAGCTGTTTTTT	CASSLTGLAGGETGELFF
TRBV11-2	TRBD1	NA	TRBJ1-1	TGTGCCAGCAGCTTAGATGGGACAGGGGCCTTTGGGACTGAAGCTTTCTTT	CASSLDGTGAFGTEAFF
TRBV5-1	NA	NA	TRBJ2-7	TGCGCCAGCAGCTTGCGACCGAGCTCCTACGAGCAGTACTTC	CASSLRPSSYEQYF
TRBV19	TRBD1	NA	TRBJ1-2	TGTGCCAGTAGTACCCCCGGGACAGGGGGCAACTATGGCTACACCTTC	CASSTPGTGGNYGYTF
TRBV13	NA	NA	TRBJ1-4	TGTGCCAGCAGCTTATGGTCGTGGGAACAGGGTGTGGATGAAAAACTGTTTTTT	CASSLWSWEQGVDEKLFF
TRBV28	NA	NA	TRBJ1-2	TGTGCCAGCAGTTTGGTTTCTGCGGGCAGTCGGCTAGGTGGCTACACCTTC	CASSLVSAGSRLGGYTF
TRBV27	TRBD1	NA	TRBJ1-2	TGTGCCAGCAGTTTAACCCCCGGGCAGGGGGCGCCTGGCTACACCTTC	CASSLTPGQGAPGYTF
TRBV7-2	TRBD1	NA	TRBJ1-5	TGTGCCAGCAGCTTCGACAGGGACCAGCCCCAGCATTTT	CASSFDRDQPQHF
TRBV18	NA	NA	TRBJ1-1	TGTGCCAGCTCACCACCTTTGTCGACAGTGAACACTGAAGCTTTCTTT	CASSPPLSTVNTEAFF
TRBV11-3	NA	NA	TRBJ2-7	TGTGCCAGCAGCGCGGGACCACTGGGATCCTACGAGCAGTACTTC	CASSAGPLGSYEQYF
TRBV9	NA	NA	TRBJ1-4	TGTGCCAGCAGCCCTGGGGGATTGAATGAAAAACTGTTTTTT	CASSPGGLNEKLFF
TRBV28	NA	NA	TRBJ2-2	TGTGCCAGCAGACAGCCCACAGCGAACACCGGGGAGCTGTTTTTT	CASRQPTANTGELFF
TRBV4-1	TRBD2	NA	TRBJ2-3	TGCGCCAGCAGCCAAGTTAGGGCGGGAGCTAAGACAGATACGCAGTATTTT	CASSQVRAGAKTDTQYF
TRBV5-1	TRBD1	NA	TRBJ1-4	TGCGCCAGCAGCACGGGACAGGGGCAGGAAAAACTGTTTTTT	CASSTGQGQEKLFF
TRBV5-1	NA	NA	TRBJ1-1	TGCGCCAGCAGCTTGGGGGATGTACTGAACACTGAAGCTTTCTTT	CASSLGDVLNTEAFF
TRBV11-2	NA	NA	TRBJ2-1	TGTGCCAGCAGCTTCGGGACGGGAGCCTACTACAATGAGCAGTTCTTC	CASSFGTGAYYNEQFF